Each of the 17 T cell receptor beta chains below was sequenced from the same sample in a study of blood T cell repertoires in COVID-19. Some clones are missing from TCRdb's copy, which holds only in-frame ones; the method was immunoSEQ multiplex PCR. The table has approximately 380,000 clones, around 84% seen once; the top ten hold 3.5% to 4%. The specimen sequenced was peripheral blood. Receptor source: a woman between 18 and 29 years old with acute or convalescent COVID-19.

The V gene is TRBV6-5, the J gene TRBJ1-6, with 7 bases lining up with TRBD1. CDR3 length equals 15 residues. The junction had 8 bases not matched to a gene; V was cut back by 4 bases and J by 8 bases. Germline CDR1 and CDR2: MNHEY and SVGAGI. The CDR3 spells CASSSTWTGDSPLHF. CDR3 bases: TGTGCCAGCAGTTCAACTTGGACAGGTGATTCACCCCTCCACTTT.

This chain uses TRBV6-5 with TRBJ2-3, with no clear D. V lost 6 bases, J lost 4 bases, and 14 bases lay in between. CDR1 and CDR2 from the germline V gene are MNHEY and SVGAGI. This CDR3 has 14 residues. CDR3 bases: TGTGCCAGCAGACCGATGTTGGGCTCAGATACGCAGTATTTT. Translated: CASRPMLGSDTQYF.

This clone was seen more than once but under ten times. The gene calls are TRBV28 and TRBJ2-5; a possible D gene is TRBD1 (5 bases). The CDR3 contains 14 residues. V was shortened by 7 bases and J by 0 bases, with 12 bases between the two germline ends. Germline CDR1 MDHEN, CDR2 SYDVKM. The CDR3 spells CASNRMRNQETQYF. The CDR3 nucleotides read TGTGCCAGCAACAGGATGAGGAACCAAGAGACCCAGTACTTC.

The CDR3 nucleotides read TGTGCCAGCAGCTTAAGCAGGGAAAAGAACGAGCAGTACTTC. Protein sequence: CASSLSREKNEQYF. The chain uses TRBV7-9 and TRBJ2-7; weak D call: TRBD1 (5 bases). Germline CDR1 and CDR2: SEHNR and FQNEAQ (reference sequence). V was pared by 2 bases and J by 5 bases, with 13 bases between. The CDR3 has 14 residues.

The V call is TRBV11-3, the J call TRBJ2-3; TRBD2 aligns across 7 bases. This CDR3 has 17 residues. The V gene's germline CDR1 is SGHNT and CDR2 YENEEA. After removal of 4 bases from V and 3 bases from J, the junction contained 13 bases not matched to a gene. The CDR3 sequence: CASSYGKVWGGTDTQYF. The CDR3 DNA follows: TGTGCCAGCAGCTATGGTAAGGTTTGGGGGGGGACAGATACGCAGTATTTT. The full variable domain, in which reference TRBV11-3 and TRBJ2-3 provide the parts outside the CDR3, is EAGVVQSPRYKIIEKKQPVAFWCNPISGHNTLYWYLQNLGQGPELLIRYENEEAVDDSQLPKDRFSAERLKGVDSTLKIQPAELGDSAVYLCASSYGKVWGGTDTQYFGPGTRLTVL.

The chain combines TRBV5-5 with TRBJ2-7; 9 bases are a match to TRBD1. Germline V gives CDR1 SGHKS, CDR2 YYEKEE (reference sequence). The CDR3 runs to 15 residues. The trim removed 0 bases at V and 3 bases at J, leaving 4 bases unmatched. Here the CDR3 reads CASSLAGTGFYEQYF. Written as DNA, the CDR3 is TGTGCCAGCAGCTTGGCCGGGACAGGGTTCTACGAGCAGTACTTC.

The chain carries TRBV5-1 and TRBJ2-7; TRBD1 is a possible D gene (6 bases). The CDR3 is made up of 15 amino acids. V shed 2 bases and J shed 3 bases, with 15 bases lying between them. In germline, CDR1 is SGHRS, CDR2 YFSETQ. CDR3 sequence reads: CASSFSTGWDYEQYF. The CDR3 DNA reads as TGCGCCAGCAGCTTTAGTACAGGGTGGGACTACGAGCAGTACTTC.

This rearrangement joins TRBV10-2 to TRBJ1-1, with D hard to call. Deletions cut 3 bases from V and 1 base from J, with 6 bases between. This CDR3 spans 13 amino acids. The germline gives CDR1 WSHSY, CDR2 SAAADI. The CDR3 region is CASSEQTNTEAFF. In DNA, the CDR3 is TGCGCCAGCAGTGAACAAACGAACACTGAAGCTTTCTTT.

This chain connects TRBV6-5 to TRBJ2-2; TRBD2 agrees at 7 bases. In germline, CDR1 is MNHEY, CDR2 SVGAGI. CDR3 length: 12 residues. V trimming: 8 bases; J trimming: 8 bases; junction bases outside the gene matches: 5. In DNA form, the CDR3 reads TGTGCCAGCCGCGGGAGTGCGGGGGAGCTGTTTTTT. The encoded protein is CASRGSAGELFF.

The chain joins TRBV24-1 to TRBJ2-2; 8 bases map to TRBD1. The CDR3 is 16 amino acids. Germline loops: CDR1 KGHDR, CDR2 SFDVKD. Germline trimming cut 4 bases from V and 0 bases from J; bases unmatched to any gene: 3. CDR3 nucleotide sequence: TGTGCCACCAGTGACCCGACAGGGGCGAACACCGGGGAGCTGTTTTTT. Translated, it gives CATSDPTGANTGELFF.

This clone was recorded a few times. V usage is TRBV20-1 and J usage is TRBJ1-2; 9 bases are a match to TRBD1. This CDR3 comprises 11 residues. Germline CDR1 DFQATT, CDR2 SNEGSKA (reference sequence). After removal of 6 bases from V and 4 bases from J, the junction contained 0 bases not matched to a gene. The CDR3 nucleotides read TGCAGTGCGACAGGGGGCTATGGCTACACCTTC. Amino acids: CSATGGYGYTF.

The V gene is TRBV5-4, the J gene TRBJ2-5; 11 bases match TRBD2. Per germline, CDR1 SGHNT and CDR2 YYREEE (reference sequence). CDR3 length: 17 amino acids. The V gene end was trimmed by 0 bases and the J gene end by 2 bases; junction bases not matched to a gene: 6. The CDR3 region has the DNA TGTGCCAGCAGCTTGGGAATAGCGGGAGGGTCACAAGAGACCCAGTACTTC. Translation gives CASSLGIAGGSQETQYF.

The chain links TRBV10-1 to TRBJ2-1; 7 bases align to TRBD2. The trim removed 0 bases at V and 7 bases at J, leaving 3 bases unmatched. This CDR3 comprises 14 residues. Germline V gene data show CDR1 as WNHNN and CDR2 as SYGVQD (reference sequence). In DNA form, the CDR3 reads TGCGCCAGCAGTGAGTCGGCGGGAGTTAATGAGCAGTTCTTC. Protein: CASSESAGVNEQFF.

This chain links TRBV6-6 with TRBJ2-5; the D gene is possibly TRBD2 (6 bases). This CDR3 has 16 residues. Germline V gene lookup returns CDR1 MNHNY and CDR2 SVGAGI (reference sequence). V lost 6 bases and J 7 bases, leaving 24 bases between the germline ends. This CDR3 is CASRPPGLSGWGTQYF. In DNA, the CDR3 is TGTGCCAGCAGGCCTCCCGGACTATCAGGCTGGGGGACCCAGTACTTC.

The chain is built from TRBV3-1 (or the pseudogene TRBV3-2) and TRBJ1-3; TRBD1 might be the D (6 bases). The CDR3 is 14 residues long. Germline loops: CDR1 LGHDT, CDR2 YNNKEL (reference sequence). The germline V and J ends were trimmed by 7 bases and 0 bases, with 10 bases remaining between them. For the CDR3, the DNA is TGTGCCAGCACCGCCAGGGGCTCTGGAAACACCATATATTTT. Protein sequence: CASTARGSGNTIYF.

This clone was observed a few times. The chain combines TRBV5-1 with TRBJ2-7, with 8 bases lining up with TRBD2. The CDR3 is made up of 16 amino acids. After removal of 4 bases from V and 0 bases from J, the junction contained 9 bases not matched to a gene. The germline V gene has CDR1 SGHRS and CDR2 YFSETQ. The CDR3 region has the DNA TGCGCCAGCAGCGTGACGGGGGGGCCCCGCTCCTACGAGCAGTACTTC. Translation gives CASSVTGGPRSYEQYF.

The chain couples TRBV30 to TRBJ1-2, with D maybe TRBD1 (6 bases). This CDR3 contains 15 residues. V was cut by 2 bases and J by 0 bases, with 13 bases left in between. Looked up from germline, CDR1 is GTSNPN and CDR2 is SVGIG (reference sequence). CDR3 sequence: CAWSLRGRANYGYTF. In nucleotides, the CDR3 is TGTGCCTGGAGTCTGCGGGGGCGGGCTAACTATGGCTACACCTTC.